This T cell receptor beta chain emerged from a study of beta chain features in type 1 diabetes. About the study: Sorted cells numbering around 100,000,000 were examined across all samples.

CDR1 is SGHAT, CDR2 FQNNGV, per germline. This CDR3 has 16 residues. V gave up 6 bases and J gave up 12 bases; unmatched junction bases: 19. About this clone itself: Its antigen remains unknown.

All sorted populations exceeded 98% purity. Isolated RNA was reverse transcribed in full, so expressed TCRB transcripts were sequenced. Sequencing used immunoSEQ multiplex PCR; TCRdb keeps in-frame clones, though not all of them. The data show around 310,000 clones, 9.5% to 11% seen once. Study-level results: Researchers reported that naive, central memory and Treg TCRB repertoires appeared more similar in patients than in healthy donors. Type 1 diabetes patients had fewer VDJ junction insertions and more deletions.

The receptor was isolated from a woman aged 30 to 39 in good health. Sequencing was performed on naive CD4+ T cells from blood. This rearrangement joins TRBV11-2 to TRBJ2-1, with 8 positions matching TRBD1. The CDR3 loop is CASRGTGTGVLFWQFF. The CDR3, as DNA: TGTGCCAGCAGGGGAACCGGGACAGGCGTTCTCTTTTGGCAGTTCTTC.